The clone carrying this T cell receptor beta chain occurred a few times. These data belong to a study of cytomegalovirus exposure and HLA in healthy donors. 13 Jbeta primers and 60 Vbeta primers were used for the PCR. Libraries were prepared by immunoSEQ multiplex PCR; TCRdb keeps only in-frame clonotypes and omits some of them. Of around 190,000 clones in the sample, over 60% were seen once. Trimming removed 4 bases from V and 2 bases from J; junction bases left unmatched: 1. Germline CDR1 SQVTM, CDR2 ANQGSEA. The CDR3 has 14 residues. The material sequenced was PBMCs. This TCR was recovered from a woman between 35 and 50 years old in good health and CMV-seronegative. This chain joins TRBV29-1 and TRBJ2-2, with TRBD1 matching 10 bases. This chain's CDR3 is CSVGTGGNTGELFF. The DNA for the CDR3 is TGCAGCGTTGGGACAGGGGGAAACACCGGGGAGCTGTTTTTT.